One sample yielded the 13 T cell receptor beta chains listed below, sequenced in a study of blood T cell repertoires in COVID-19. TCRdb's copy holds only in-frame clones and misses some; the assay was immunoSEQ multiplex PCR. The sample holds 100,000 to 150,000 clones, roughly 84% seen once. The sample comprised peripheral blood. These receptors all come from a woman between 25 and 40 years old who had recovered from COVID-19.

The chain combines TRBV7-8 with TRBJ2-3, with a possible D match to TRBD1 (5 bases). Per the germline V gene, CDR1 is SGHVS and CDR2 is FQNEAQ. The CDR3 contains 14 residues. The V end was cut by 4 bases, the J end by 2 bases, with 10 bases between. CDR3 residues: CASSSRQNTDTQYF. As DNA, the CDR3 is TGTGCCAGCAGCTCCCGACAGAACACAGATACGCAGTATTTT. The variable domain in full, with the rest retrieved from reference TRBV7-8 and TRBJ2-3, is GAGVSQSPRYKVAKRGQDVALRCDPISGHVSLFWYQQALGQGPEFLTYFQNEAQLDKSGLPSDRFFAERPEGSVSTLKIQRTQQEDSAVYLCASSSRQNTDTQYFGPGTRLTVL.

The chain employs TRBV6-2 or TRBV6-3 and TRBJ1-5; 11 positions agree with TRBD1. Germline CDR1 is MNHEY and CDR2 is SVGEGT. CDR3 length: 14 residues. Germline trimming cut 4 bases from V and 7 bases from J; bases unmatched to any gene: 3. The CDR3: CASSWTGGRQPQHF. CDR3 in DNA: TGTGCCAGCAGTTGGACAGGGGGCAGGCAGCCCCAGCATTTT.

This chain uses TRBV19 with TRBJ1-2, with D perhaps matching TRBD1 (5 bases). V gave up 7 bases and J gave up 10 bases, with 13 bases separating them. Germline V gene data show CDR1 as LNHDA and CDR2 as SQIVND (reference sequence). The CDR3 runs 11 residues. The CDR3 loop is CASISGGTYTF. The CDR3 nucleotides read TGTGCCAGTATCTCGGGGGGGACCTACACCTTC.

This clone appeared a few times. The rearrangement uses TRBV5-1 and TRBJ1-3; TRBD1 might be the D (5 bases). The V end lost 0 bases, the J end lost 4 bases, and 8 bases lay between the germline ends. This CDR3 comprises 14 residues. Germline V lookup: CDR1 SGHRS, CDR2 YFSETQ. The DNA of the CDR3 is TGCGCCAGCAGCTTGGGACAGAGGGGAAACACCATATATTTT. This encodes CASSLGQRGNTIYF.

This clone appeared a single time. The chain couples TRBV18 to TRBJ2-5; tentatively, D is TRBD1 (5 bases). This CDR3 has 15 amino acids. Germline CDR1 reads KGHSH; CDR2 reads LQKENI. Trimming stripped 4 bases from V and 5 bases from J, with 17 bases between. The CDR3 DNA is TGTGCCAGCTCACTAGAAGGGGTTATGGCGGAGACCCAGTACTTC. Protein: CASSLEGVMAETQYF.

The rearrangement uses TRBV27 and TRBJ1-2; 8 nucleotides align to TRBD1. The CDR3 is 14 amino acids. Germline CDR1 MNHEY, CDR2 SMNVEV (reference sequence). Trimming removed 5 bases from V and 8 bases from J; junction bases left unmatched: 10. The CDR3 coding sequence is TGTGCCAGCAGTAACTCGGACAGGGTCGGCGGCTACACCTTC. This encodes CASSNSDRVGGYTF.

This sequence joins TRBV6-5 and TRBJ2-2; the match to TRBD1 covers 8 bases. Looked up from germline, CDR1 is MNHEY and CDR2 is SVGAGI. J was trimmed by 2 bases and V by 7 bases; bases with no gene match: 6. The CDR3 covers 15 residues. This chain's CDR3 is CASTTGTGNTGELFF. In DNA, the CDR3 is TGTGCCAGCACTACCGGGACAGGAAACACCGGGGAGCTGTTTTTT.

The chain combines TRBV11-1 with TRBJ2-1; D perhaps matches TRBD1 (6 bases). The V end was cut by 4 bases, the J end by 1 base, with 14 bases between. The CDR3 totals 16 residues. Germline V gene data show CDR1 as SGHAT and CDR2 as FQDESV (reference sequence). CDR3 amino acids: CASSYFQGISYNEQFF. The CDR3 nucleotides are TGTGCCAGCAGCTACTTCCAGGGGATATCCTACAATGAGCAGTTCTTC.

This chain links TRBV7-8 with TRBJ2-5; no firm D call. Germline values: CDR1 SGHVS, CDR2 FQNEAQ. The CDR3 length is 15 residues. Trimming shortened V by 2 bases and J by 2 bases, and 12 bases separated the two germline ends. This CDR3 is CASSLTTAVQETQYF. CDR3 DNA: TGTGCCAGCAGCTTAACAACCGCGGTTCAAGAGACCCAGTACTTC.

The chain employs TRBV5-6 and TRBJ2-7; D unresolved. The germline V gene encodes CDR1 SGHDT and CDR2 YYEEEE. The CDR3 loop spans 14 amino acids. The V end was cut by 0 bases, the J end by 1 base, with 8 bases between. The CDR3 protein is CASSLVDGSYEQYF. The CDR3 region has the DNA TGTGCCAGCAGCTTGGTAGACGGGTCCTACGAGCAGTACTTC.

The chain recombines TRBV5-1 with TRBJ2-1, with 7 bases lining up with TRBD2. CDR1 is SGHRS, CDR2 YFSETQ, per germline. Losses at the gene ends were 1 base for V and 6 bases for J; bases not matched to a gene: 7. CDR3 size: 15 residues. The CDR3 spells CASSLSAGEFNEQFF. The DNA of the CDR3 is TGCGCCAGCAGCTTGTCTGCGGGGGAGTTCAATGAGCAGTTCTTC.

This sequence joins TRBV5-4 and TRBJ1-1; no clear D. Germline V gives CDR1 SGHNT, CDR2 YYREEE (reference sequence). Deletions cut 0 bases from V and 5 bases from J, with 14 bases between. The CDR3 loop spans 15 amino acids. CDR3 loop: CASSLGGGLRTEAFF. The CDR3 coding sequence is TGTGCCAGCAGCTTGGGTGGAGGGTTGAGGACTGAAGCTTTCTTT.

The V and J genes are TRBV6-1 and TRBJ1-6; no firm D call. Trimming removed 2 bases from V and 10 bases from J, with 15 bases in between. Germline CDR1 is MNHNS and CDR2 is SASEGT. The CDR3 is made up of 15 amino acids. The CDR3: CASSEYGGFESPLHF. The CDR3 DNA is TGTGCCAGCAGTGAATACGGCGGTTTTGAATCACCCCTCCACTTT.